The TCR beta chain under discussion was sequenced for a study of naive and memory T cell subsets (dated by TCRdb to about 2017). General notes on the study: The study applied an open-source, UMI-based TCR alpha and beta sequencing pipeline to sorted naive and memory peripheral blood T cell subsets. The functional CMV T cell responses agreed completely with IgG serology results. RNA was DNase-treated and reverse transcribed with TCR constant-region primers, mostly using SuperScript III.

The sample holds many counts of this clonotype. Its recognized antigen is unknown. No base quality values were provided; no much bigger clone lies one nucleotide off. Results the study describes overall, beyond this receptor: A clonotype was defined as a single alpha or beta chain sequence rather than as a paired alpha/beta receptor. A few larger clonotypes were found in naive repertoires, especially CD8, and these larger clonotypes were possibly memory cells re-expressing CD45RA. RNA-based TCR counts may be affected by expression changes linked to T cell activation and differentiation. A power law was followed by TCR abundance, with an exponent that differed between naive and memory subsets but was consistent across the three individuals. In both CD4 and CD8 cells, the Gini index increased while Shannon and inverse Simpson diversity decreased from naive through CM, EM and EMRA. After error correction, over 90% of naive TCR sequences appeared only once, giving much steeper abundance distributions than memory subsets. No ground truth was available to validate the repertoire findings for the naive and memory subsets.

The CDR3 runs 13 amino acids, cysteine and phenylalanine included. Kept here is only the CDR3 DNA, which spans 39 bases and is read in frame from base 1. V is cut by 2 bases and J by 5 bases, and the space between the germline ends is 9 bases. From the second PCR step onward, the TCR alpha chain libraries and the TCR beta chain libraries were amplified separately. Donor CMV status was determined by IFNgamma production from CD4+ T cells after overnight stimulation of fresh PBMCs with CMV viral lysate. CD4 T cells were positively selected using Miltenyi beads, after which CD8 T cells were positively selected from the CD4-negative fraction. Cells stained for CD3, CD4, CD8, CD45RA, CD27 and a live/dead dye were sorted on a BD Aria II into four subsets by CD45RA and CD27. Blood came from a few healthy volunteers, each fractionated into CD4 and CD8 T cells and then into four differentiation subsets. Around 110 ml of peripheral blood was collected from each donor, and PBMC were isolated by Ficoll-Paque PLUS density-gradient centrifugation. Sorted cells were lysed in RLT buffer, and RNA was extracted with a Qiagen RNeasy kit and stored at -80°C.

Library construction relied on UMI-ligation and nested PCR. An equimolar mix of two oligonucleotides covering both TRBC1 and TRBC2 was used as the beta constant-region primer. Four rounds of PCR were used to amplify ligated cDNA, with nested alpha and beta constant-region primers being used together with the SP2 primer. A single-stranded oligonucleotide carrying the SP2 primer and a 12-nucleotide UMI was ligated to the 3' end of the cDNA by T4 RNA ligase 1. Incubation of the ligation reaction lasted roughly 18-25 hours at 16 degrees C. PCR2 was usually performed as a SYBR Green qPCR and halted at a preset threshold so that over-amplification would not occur. Apart from the first purification, every purification step used Agencourt AMPure XP magnetic beads. Library amounts were measured by Qubit and library quality was assessed on a TapeStation, where the main peak was expected at around 650 bp. Sequencing of the pooled libraries was done on an Illumina MiSeq using v2 2x251 paired-end kits, which typically yielded about 0.85-2 million reads per sample. Each sample's library went into the pool at 4 to 5 nM, and roughly 5-8% PhiX was added to help with cluster recognition. Under the source paper's analysis protocol: V and J genes were assigned to Demultiplexor-processed FASTQ reads by Decombinator through tag matching, with a single base-pair mismatch being allowed. UMIs were used by Collapsinator to correct both sequencing errors and frequency errors arising from PCR heterogeneity. TCRs were translated and CDR3s were extracted from the conserved cysteine to the FGXG phenylalanine by CDR3Translator, with non-productive sequences being flagged. Gini, Shannon entropy and inverse Simpson indices were calculated on repertoires subsampled to equal numbers of UMI-defined TCRs. Power-law fits to clonotype abundance distributions were performed by maximum likelihood within the linear range. For one naive CD8 sample, the pipeline and MIGEC produced similar UMI counts, unique TCR numbers and clonal distributions. One analysis removed from the naive repertoire any naive TCRs that were also found in any memory subset from the same donor. A set of 7,322 CMV-associated CDR3 sequences, compiled from VDJdb and a published dataset, was used to search the repertoires. TCRdb redid the processing of the public reads, applying fastp at Q25 and MiXCR, and retained in-frame beta chains. Every distinct CDR3 protein forms one entry, paired with its most common genes and DNA. V and J calls and clone size were set by TCRdb, not the authors. For this sample the table gives more than 95,000 distinct CDR3 sequences, of which roughly 14% were detected only once. Of the sample, 2.8% falls within the top ten clones.

The receptor comes from a human donor in good health. Recombination joined TRBV12-3 or TRBV12-4 with TRBJ1-2; the D gene is perhaps TRBD1, on 5 matching bases. The sequencing input was naive CD8+ T cells from blood. The cell subset or site label here, explained by the study, means: naive T cells, CD45RA high CD27+. The CDR3 region reads CASSLPEGYGYTF. The nucleotide sequence is given as TGTGCCAGCAGTTTACCCGAGGGGTATGGCTACACCTTC.